This section outlines one T cell receptor beta chain sequence together with its context. No antigen is known for it. Alopecia areata patients had lesional scalp punch biopsies and peripheral blood taken from them. The sample belongs to a study of CD8+ T cells in alopecia areata. Overall study results and limits: Lesional scalp, notably in alopecia totalis/universalis, had clonality above that of normal scalp. Researchers reported that TCR sharing among patients proved less clear than in mice, possibly HLA-linked.

Extraction and reverse transcription of RNA yielded cDNA as the sequencing template. The table came from immunoSEQ multiplex PCR; TCRdb's copy has only in-frame clones and leaves some out. The repertoire holds about 170,000 clones, with about 70% as singletons. V lost 7 bases and J lost 5; bases outside the gene matches: 9. Germline V gives CDR1 LNHDA, CDR2 SQIVND (reference sequence). The CDR3 has 14 amino acids. The receptor's source is a human donor with alopecia areata. The V and J genes are TRBV19 and TRBJ1-1; TRBD1 agrees at 8 bases. The material sequenced was CD8+ T cells sorted from blood, taken at week 0. CDR3 DNA: TGTGCCAGTATTTTCCAGGGGGCGGTGACTGAAGCTTTCTTT. Encoded protein: CASIFQGAVTEAFF.